A selection of T cell receptor beta chains follows, all from one sample in a study of human T cells and chemical hapten exposure. TCRdb re-called the RACE reads with MiXCR, one entry per CDR3 protein. Of roughly 130,000 distinct CDR3 sequences listed, roughly 9.5% are singletons. The sequencing sample was made of whole blood. The receptor source for this set is a male donor in good health. Some clones in this sample may be carry-over from other donors' samples. The CDR3 runs from the conserved cysteine through the conserved F or W. The D gene is left open where the match is weak. Size values are once, few and many counts, or a class for expanded clones, and some rows have none.

d_gene: .
abundance: many
j_gene: TRBJ2-3
v_gene: TRBV20-1
CDR3aa: CSAPRDGGADTQYF
CDR3nt: TGCAGTGCTCCACGGGACGGTGGGGCAGATACGCAGTATTTT

d_gene: .
abundance: many
j_gene: TRBJ1-1
v_gene: TRBV20-1
CDR3aa: CSALDVRNTEAFF
CDR3nt: TGCAGTGCTCTGGACGTCAGGAACACTGAAGCTTTCTTT

d_gene: .
abundance: many
j_gene: TRBJ1-5
v_gene: TRBV12-3/TRBV12-4
CDR3aa: CASSSDRRDGNCPQHF
CDR3nt: TGTGCCAGCAGTTCCGATCGCCGGGACGGTAATTGCCCCCAGCATTTT

d_gene: TRBD2
abundance: .
j_gene: TRBJ2-3
v_gene: TRBV6-6
CDR3aa: CASSYGLDADTQYF
CDR3nt: TGTGCCAGCAGTTACGGACTAGACGCAGATACGCAGTATTTT

d_gene: TRBD2
abundance: few
j_gene: TRBJ2-1
v_gene: TRBV11-1
CDR3aa: CASRRSGSPYNEQFF
CDR3nt: TGTGCCAGCAGACGGAGCGGGAGCCCATACAATGAGCAGTTCTTC

d_gene: .
abundance: many
j_gene: TRBJ2-3
v_gene: TRBV20-1
CDR3aa: CSASGVPATDTQYF
CDR3nt: TGCAGTGCTAGCGGAGTCCCTGCCACAGATACGCAGTATTTT

d_gene: .
abundance: .
j_gene: TRBJ2-7
v_gene: TRBV27
CDR3aa: CASSSPLGSSYEQYF
CDR3nt: TGTGCCAGCAGTTCCCCTCTAGGGAGTTCCTACGAGCAGTACTTC

d_gene: .
abundance: .
j_gene: TRBJ2-7
v_gene: TRBV7-9
CDR3aa: CASSPGQYEQYF
CDR3nt: TGTGCCAGCAGCCCCGGACAGTACGAGCAGTACTTC

d_gene: .
abundance: few
j_gene: TRBJ2-7
v_gene: TRBV10-2
CDR3aa: CASTGVDEQYF
CDR3nt: TGCGCCAGCACGGGGGTGGACGAGCAGTACTTC

d_gene: .
abundance: .
j_gene: TRBJ1-6
v_gene: TRBV28
CDR3aa: CASRPGSVNPPLHF
CDR3nt: TGTGCCAGCCGGCCGGGCTCCGTAAATCCACCCCTCCACTTT

d_gene: TRBD1
abundance: many
j_gene: TRBJ2-3
v_gene: TRBV10-3
CDR3aa: CAIRGGQADTQYF
CDR3nt: TGTGCCATCAGGGGCGGACAGGCAGATACGCAGTATTTT

d_gene: .
abundance: few
j_gene: TRBJ2-6
v_gene: TRBV15
CDR3aa: CASTLAASGANVLTF
CDR3nt: TGTGCCTCTACCTTGGCTGCCTCTGGGGCCAACGTCCTGACTTTC

d_gene: TRBD2
abundance: few
j_gene: TRBJ2-1
v_gene: TRBV29-1
CDR3aa: CSVAPQWAGAEADEQFF
CDR3nt: TGCAGCGTGGCCCCACAGTGGGCGGGAGCGGAGGCTGATGAGCAGTTCTTC

d_gene: TRBD1
abundance: .
j_gene: TRBJ1-3
v_gene: TRBV4-1
CDR3aa: CASSQDEGTGLGNTIYF
CDR3nt: TGCGCCAGCAGCCAAGATGAAGGGACAGGGCTGGGAAACACCATATATTTT

d_gene: .
abundance: few
j_gene: TRBJ1-5
v_gene: TRBV6-6
CDR3aa: CASSPRDIPTMPQHF
CDR3nt: TGTGCCAGCAGTCCACGGGACATCCCAACCATGCCCCAGCATTTT

d_gene: .
abundance: many
j_gene: TRBJ2-3
v_gene: TRBV7-2
CDR3aa: CASSLDRENTQYF
CDR3nt: TGTGCCAGCAGCTTAGACCGGGAAAATACGCAGTATTTT

d_gene: .
abundance: many
j_gene: TRBJ1-1
v_gene: TRBV20-1
CDR3aa: CSARGGNTEAFF
CDR3nt: TGCAGTGCTAGAGGCGGGAACACTGAAGCTTTCTTT

d_gene: .
abundance: many
j_gene: TRBJ1-4
v_gene: TRBV6-1
CDR3aa: CASSDRGYSEKLFF
CDR3nt: TGTGCCAGCAGTGACAGGGGCTACAGTGAAAAACTGTTTTTT

d_gene: .
abundance: few
j_gene: TRBJ1-6
v_gene: TRBV12-3/TRBV12-4
CDR3aa: CASRSGTPNSPLHF
CDR3nt: TGTGCCAGCAGATCCGGGACACCCAATTCACCCCTCCACTTT

d_gene: TRBD1
abundance: few
j_gene: TRBJ1-5
v_gene: TRBV6-2/TRBV6-3
CDR3aa: CASSRGQNNQPQHF
CDR3nt: TGTGCCAGCAGCCGGGGACAGAATAATCAGCCCCAGCATTTT

d_gene: .
abundance: .
j_gene: TRBJ1-2
v_gene: TRBV5-1
CDR3aa: CASSPPSNYGYTF
CDR3nt: TGCGCCAGCAGCCCGCCATCGAACTATGGCTACACCTTC

d_gene: .
abundance: many
j_gene: TRBJ2-5
v_gene: TRBV12-3/TRBV12-4
CDR3aa: CASSLPYDSRGTQYF
CDR3nt: TGTGCCAGCAGTTTACCCTACGACAGTCGCGGGACCCAGTACTTC

d_gene: .
abundance: many
j_gene: TRBJ1-1
v_gene: TRBV29-1
CDR3aa: CSAPEGNTEAFF
CDR3nt: TGCAGCGCACCCGAGGGGAACACTGAAGCTTTCTTT

d_gene: .
abundance: .
j_gene: TRBJ2-1
v_gene: TRBV7-9
CDR3aa: CASSAGPSSYNEQFF
CDR3nt: TGTGCCAGCAGCGCGGGCCCCAGCTCCTACAATGAGCAGTTCTTC

d_gene: TRBD1
abundance: few
j_gene: TRBJ1-2
v_gene: TRBV7-2
CDR3aa: CASSLLGQGANGYTF
CDR3nt: TGTGCCAGCAGCCTTTTAGGACAGGGGGCAAATGGCTACACCTTC

d_gene: .
abundance: .
j_gene: TRBJ1-2
v_gene: TRBV27
CDR3aa: CASSPYTQPRHGYTF
CDR3nt: TGTGCCAGCAGTCCCTACACCCAACCGAGACATGGCTACACCTTC

d_gene: TRBD1
abundance: many
j_gene: TRBJ1-3
v_gene: TRBV7-6
CDR3aa: CASSLKFGQGGNTIYF
CDR3nt: TGTGCCAGCAGCTTAAAATTTGGACAGGGTGGAAACACCATATATTTT

d_gene: TRBD2
abundance: few
j_gene: TRBJ2-7
v_gene: TRBV29-1
CDR3aa: CSSSGTSGTDEQYF
CDR3nt: TGCAGCTCCTCCGGGACTAGCGGGACTGACGAGCAGTACTTC

d_gene: .
abundance: few
j_gene: TRBJ2-5
v_gene: TRBV6-1
CDR3aa: CASSEGQPLAQETQYF
CDR3nt: TGTGCCAGCAGTGAGGGGCAGCCTTTGGCCCAAGAGACCCAGTACTTC

d_gene: .
abundance: many
j_gene: TRBJ1-1
v_gene: TRBV6-5
CDR3aa: CASSFGRATEAFF
CDR3nt: TGTGCCAGCAGTTTCGGCAGGGCCACTGAAGCTTTCTTT

d_gene: .
abundance: .
j_gene: TRBJ2-3
v_gene: TRBV12-3/TRBV12-4
CDR3aa: CASSLDKDTQYF
CDR3nt: TGTGCCAGCAGTTTAGACAAGGATACGCAGTATTTT

d_gene: TRBD2
abundance: few
j_gene: TRBJ2-3
v_gene: TRBV4-1
CDR3aa: CASSQERSGRADTQYF
CDR3nt: TGCGCCAGCAGTCAAGAGAGGAGCGGGAGGGCTGATACGCAGTATTTT

d_gene: .
abundance: many
j_gene: TRBJ2-7
v_gene: TRBV10-3
CDR3aa: CAISELDSNPYEQYF
CDR3nt: TGTGCCATCAGTGAATTGGACAGTAACCCCTACGAGCAGTACTTC

d_gene: .
abundance: many
j_gene: TRBJ2-3
v_gene: TRBV3-1
CDR3aa: CASSPAPGVGTDTQYF
CDR3nt: TGTGCCAGCAGCCCGGCCCCCGGGGTTGGCACAGATACGCAGTATTTT

d_gene: .
abundance: .
j_gene: TRBJ1-6
v_gene: TRBV7-8
CDR3aa: CASSPRWDTNNSPLHF
CDR3nt: TGTGCCAGCAGCCCACGGTGGGACACCAATAATTCACCCCTCCACTTT

d_gene: .
abundance: many
j_gene: TRBJ2-7
v_gene: TRBV5-1
CDR3aa: CASSFGGLKEQYF
CDR3nt: TGCGCCAGCAGCTTCGGGGGACTTAAGGAGCAGTACTTC

d_gene: .
abundance: .
j_gene: TRBJ2-7
v_gene: TRBV25-1
CDR3aa: CASSEYGAYEQYF
CDR3nt: TGTGCCAGCAGTGAATACGGAGCCTACGAGCAGTACTTC

d_gene: .
abundance: .
j_gene: TRBJ2-5
v_gene: TRBV6-2/TRBV6-3
CDR3aa: CASSRLHQETQYF
CDR3nt: TGTGCCAGCAGCAGACTCCACCAAGAGACCCAGTACTTC

d_gene: .
abundance: few
j_gene: TRBJ2-2
v_gene: TRBV5-6
CDR3aa: CASSKSGKNTGELFF
CDR3nt: TGTGCCAGCAGCAAGTCCGGGAAGAACACCGGGGAGCTGTTTTTT

d_gene: .
abundance: few
j_gene: TRBJ1-1
v_gene: TRBV29-1
CDR3aa: CSVVGTVNTEAFF
CDR3nt: TGCAGCGTTGTTGGGACGGTGAACACTGAAGCTTTCTTT

d_gene: .
abundance: many
j_gene: TRBJ1-5
v_gene: TRBV25-1
CDR3aa: CASSDGGLGNQPQHF
CDR3nt: TGTGCCAGCAGTGACGGGGGTCTGGGCAATCAGCCCCAGCATTTT

d_gene: TRBD1
abundance: .
j_gene: TRBJ2-5
v_gene: TRBV20-1
CDR3aa: CSARQGDERETQYF
CDR3nt: TGCAGTGCCCGACAGGGGGACGAAAGAGAGACCCAGTACTTC

d_gene: .
abundance: many
j_gene: TRBJ1-5
v_gene: TRBV20-1
CDR3aa: CSARLNSNQPQHF
CDR3nt: TGCAGTGCTAGACTCAATAGCAATCAGCCCCAGCATTTT

d_gene: TRBD1
abundance: few
j_gene: TRBJ1-2
v_gene: TRBV3-1
CDR3aa: CASSQSSLPGGAEGYTF
CDR3nt: TGTGCCAGCAGCCAATCATCGCTCCCAGGGGGCGCGGAAGGCTACACCTTC

d_gene: TRBD2
abundance: many
j_gene: TRBJ2-1
v_gene: TRBV24-1
CDR3aa: CATSDSLAGVNEQFF
CDR3nt: TGTGCCACCAGTGATTCTCTAGCGGGAGTGAATGAGCAGTTCTTC

d_gene: TRBD2
abundance: .
j_gene: TRBJ2-1
v_gene: TRBV12-5
CDR3aa: CASGLVIPAGPYNEQFF
CDR3nt: TGTGCTAGTGGTTTGGTAATTCCAGCGGGACCCTACAATGAGCAGTTCTTC

d_gene: TRBD2
abundance: .
j_gene: TRBJ2-2
v_gene: TRBV6-1
CDR3aa: CASSASGLVVTGELFF
CDR3nt: TGTGCCAGCAGTGCGTCGGGACTAGTCGTCACCGGGGAGCTGTTTTTT

d_gene: .
abundance: .
j_gene: TRBJ2-2
v_gene: TRBV6-2/TRBV6-3
CDR3aa: CASTPREGQRNANTGELFF
CDR3nt: TGTGCCAGCACCCCCCGTGAAGGACAGCGGAATGCGAACACCGGGGAGCTGTTTTTT

d_gene: .
abundance: many
j_gene: TRBJ1-5
v_gene: TRBV6-6
CDR3aa: CASSDYSNQPQHF
CDR3nt: TGTGCCAGCAGTGATTATAGCAATCAGCCCCAGCATTTT

d_gene: .
abundance: few
j_gene: TRBJ2-7
v_gene: TRBV27
CDR3aa: CASQNTSYEQYF
CDR3nt: TGTGCCAGCCAGAATACCTCCTACGAGCAGTACTTC

d_gene: .
abundance: many
j_gene: TRBJ1-2
v_gene: TRBV27
CDR3aa: CASSLFSGRGYTF
CDR3nt: TGTGCCAGCAGTTTATTCTCGGGACGCGGCTACACCTTC

d_gene: TRBD1
abundance: many
j_gene: TRBJ2-1
v_gene: TRBV5-1
CDR3aa: CASSLATAGGVDNEQFF
CDR3nt: TGCGCCAGCAGCTTGGCCACCGCAGGGGGAGTAGACAATGAGCAGTTCTTC